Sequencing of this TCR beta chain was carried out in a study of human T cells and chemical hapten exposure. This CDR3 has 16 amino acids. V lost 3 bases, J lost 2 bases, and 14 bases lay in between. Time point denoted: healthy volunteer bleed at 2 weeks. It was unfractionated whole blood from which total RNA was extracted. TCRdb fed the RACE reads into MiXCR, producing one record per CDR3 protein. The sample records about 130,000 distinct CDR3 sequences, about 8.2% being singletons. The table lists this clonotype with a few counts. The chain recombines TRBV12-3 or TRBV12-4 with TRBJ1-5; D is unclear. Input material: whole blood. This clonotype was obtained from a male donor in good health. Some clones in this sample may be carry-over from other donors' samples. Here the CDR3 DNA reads TGTGCCAGCAGTTTGGGTAGGGATGGGGGCAATCAGCCCCAGCATTTT. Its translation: CASSLGRDGGNQPQHF.